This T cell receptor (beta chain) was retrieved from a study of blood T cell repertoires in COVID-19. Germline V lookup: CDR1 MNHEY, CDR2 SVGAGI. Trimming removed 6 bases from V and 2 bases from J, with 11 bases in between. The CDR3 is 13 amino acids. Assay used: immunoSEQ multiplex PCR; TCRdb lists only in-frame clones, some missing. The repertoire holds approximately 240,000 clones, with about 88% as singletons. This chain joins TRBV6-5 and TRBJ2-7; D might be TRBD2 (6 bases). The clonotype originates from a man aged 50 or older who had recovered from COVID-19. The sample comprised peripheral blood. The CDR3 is CASSLAVTYEQYF. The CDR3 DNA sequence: TGTGCCAGCAGCTTAGCGGTGACCTACGAGCAGTACTTC.